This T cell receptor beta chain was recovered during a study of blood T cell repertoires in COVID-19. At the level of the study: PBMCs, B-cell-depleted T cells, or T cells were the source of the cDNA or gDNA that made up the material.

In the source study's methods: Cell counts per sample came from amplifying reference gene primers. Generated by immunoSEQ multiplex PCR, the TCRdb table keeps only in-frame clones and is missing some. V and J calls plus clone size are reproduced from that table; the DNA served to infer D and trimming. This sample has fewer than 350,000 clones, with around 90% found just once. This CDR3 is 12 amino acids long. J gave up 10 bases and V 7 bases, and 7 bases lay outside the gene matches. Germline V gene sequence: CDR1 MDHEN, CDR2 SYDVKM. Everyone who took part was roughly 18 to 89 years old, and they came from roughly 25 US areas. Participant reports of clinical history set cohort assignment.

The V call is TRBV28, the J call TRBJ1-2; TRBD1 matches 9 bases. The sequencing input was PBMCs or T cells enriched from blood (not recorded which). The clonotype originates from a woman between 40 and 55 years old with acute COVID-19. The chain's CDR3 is CASIGQGSAYTF. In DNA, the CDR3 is TGTGCCAGCATCGGACAGGGGAGCGCCTACACCTTC.